The next 8 T cell receptor beta chains were all read from a single sample in a study of cytomegalovirus exposure and HLA in healthy donors. The PCR made use of 60 Vbeta and 13 Jbeta primers. Generated by immunoSEQ multiplex PCR, the TCRdb table keeps only in-frame clones and is missing some. The repertoire has 90,000 to 100,000 clones, about 81% of them found once; the top ten carry approximately 1.3%. Source material: PBMCs. These receptors all come from a man aged 40-49 years in good health and CMV-seronegative.

The DNA of the CDR3 is TGTGCCAGCAGCCGTCGACAGGGGGTGAGCGACGAGCAGTACTTC. Its protein product is CASSRRQGVSDEQYF. The chain is built from TRBV7-9 and TRBJ2-7; TRBD1 agrees at 9 bases. V lost 5 bases and J lost 5; bases outside the gene matches: 10. The CDR3 is 15 amino acids. The germline V gene encodes CDR1 SEHNR and CDR2 FQNEAQ (reference sequence).

V and J are TRBV9 and TRBJ1-5; 8 bases are shared with TRBD1. V shed 0 bases, J shed 3 bases, and the junction held 2 bases outside the gene matches. CDR1 and CDR2 from the germline V gene are SGDLS and YYNGEE. This CDR3 region has 15 residues. This CDR3 reads CASSVGTGNNQPQHF. The CDR3 bases are TGTGCCAGCAGCGTAGGGACAGGGAACAATCAGCCCCAGCATTTT.

This clone has just one count. The chain combines TRBV6-1 with TRBJ1-2; 7 bases are shared with TRBD1. From germline, CDR1 is MNHNS and CDR2 SASEGT. V was clipped by 4 bases and J by 3 bases; unmatched bases: 8. The CDR3 has 15 amino acids. DNA for the CDR3: TGTGCCAGCAGTGCATCCGGGACAGCGGACTATGGCTACACCTTC. Translated: CASSASGTADYGYTF.

The chain uses TRBV19 and TRBJ1-5, with 8 positions matching TRBD1. V shed 10 bases, J shed 4 bases, and the junction held 12 bases outside the gene matches. Germline CDR1 reads LNHDA; CDR2 reads SQIVND (reference sequence). The CDR3 length is 15 residues. The CDR3 coding sequence is TGTGCCATCAGTAGTAGCAGGGGGCGGAATCAGCCCCAGCATTTT. Amino acids: CAISSSRGRNQPQHF.

The CDR3 DNA reads as TGTGCCAGCAGGTGGACAGGGTACACCGGGGAGCTGTTTTTT. This encodes CASRWTGYTGELFF. The chain has TRBV6-5 and TRBJ2-2; 8 nucleotides match TRBD1. Germline CDR1 is MNHEY and CDR2 is SVGAGI. The CDR3 extends over 14 amino acids. Trimming at V came to 6 bases and at J to 3 bases, leaving 3 bases not matched to a gene.

Worth noting for this clone: The junction departs from the called germline gene at one end, perhaps through a read error. The chain uses TRBV7-6 and TRBJ2-5; 8 nucleotides line up with TRBD2. This CDR3 has 14 amino acids. CDR1 is SGHVS and CDR2 is FNYEAQ in the germline V gene. The CDR3 nucleotides read TGTGCCAGCAGCTTAGTCCCACTGGGCGGGGGGCCGAACTTC. Its translation is CASSLVPLGGGPNF.

The rearrangement links TRBV5-1 to TRBJ2-5; D is perhaps TRBD2 (5 bases). Looked up from germline, CDR1 is SGHRS and CDR2 is YFSETQ. The CDR3 has 13 amino acids. The V gene lost 1 base and the J gene lost 11 bases, with 15 bases spanning the gap. CDR3 residues: CASSLFSGWEQYF. The CDR3 nucleotides read TGCGCCAGCAGCTTGTTTTCGGGATGGGAGCAGTACTTC.

The CDR3: CASRMDRTGTEAFF. The CDR3 DNA reads as TGTGCCAGCAGGATGGACAGGACGGGCACTGAAGCTTTCTTT. This chain links TRBV6-1 with TRBJ1-1; 7 positions agree with TRBD1. V dropped 6 bases and J dropped 4; count of bases not matched to a gene: 8. The length of the CDR3 is 14 residues. Germline CDR1 and CDR2: MNHNS and SASEGT.